These 12 T cell receptor beta chains were sequenced from one sample in a study of regulatory T cells in long-lasting Graves disease. Sample time point: newly diagnosed GD, antithyroid drugs for less than 3 months. Extracted PBMC RNA gave rise to the TCR library. Arm-PCR with iRepertoire HTBI primers amplified the CDR3 regions for these TCR beta libraries. MiXCR, run by TCRdb on the multiplex PCR reads, gives a single entry per CDR3 protein. The repertoire includes about 540,000 distinct CDR3 sequences, approximately 12% of them detected once, and about 10% sits in the top ten. Separately, the same data were catalogued under a study of T cells in Graves' hyperthyroidism and ophthalmopathy.

Specimen: peripheral blood mononuclear cells (PBMCs), collected at new diagnosis, from a patient treated with antithyroid drugs. The receptors derive from a man aged 30 to 45 with Graves disease.

At least ten counts were recorded for this clonotype. The chain employs TRBV2 and TRBJ2-7, with 9 bases fitting TRBD2. This CDR3 comprises 21 residues. V gave up 6 bases and J gave up 1 base; unmatched junction bases: 25. Germline-derived CDR1 and CDR2 are SNHLY and FYNNEI. The DNA for the CDR3 is TGTGCCAGCAGAGCAGACCAAGCAACCCGGAGACTAGCGGCATATTCCTACGAGCAGTACTTC. It is translated as CASRADQATRRLAAYSYEQYF.

This clonotype was seen repeatedly, ten times or more. This chain links TRBV19 with TRBJ2-7, with 11 bases identical to TRBD2. J gave up 3 bases and V 9 bases, and 7 bases lay outside the gene matches. This CDR3 region has 14 residues. Per germline, CDR1 LNHDA and CDR2 SQIVND (reference sequence). The CDR3 nucleotides are TGTGCCAGCAGCCCCGGGACTAGCGGCTACGAGCAGTACTTC. It is translated as CASSPGTSGYEQYF.

The J gene is TRBJ2-7, the V gene TRBV20-1; D is ambiguous. The CDR3 consists of 12 residues. The germline gives CDR1 DFQATT, CDR2 SNEGSKA (reference sequence). Trimming cost V 5 bases and J 5 bases, with 13 bases left between them. This CDR3 is CSAPDWADEQYF. In DNA form, the CDR3 reads TGCAGTGCTCCCGATTGGGCGGACGAGCAGTACTTC.

This clonotype was recorded many times. The chain carries TRBV5-6 and TRBJ2-4, with 7 bases fitting TRBD2. Looked up from germline, CDR1 is SGHDT and CDR2 is YYEEEE. The CDR3 has 15 amino acids. Trimming took 1 base from V and 9 from J; bases not matched to a gene: 10. This CDR3 reads CASSLTPGGSGIQYF. As DNA, the CDR3 is TGTGCCAGCAGCTTGACTCCGGGGGGATCTGGCATTCAGTACTTC.

This clonotype has at least ten counts. The gene calls are TRBV20-1 and TRBJ2-1, with D hard to call. V lost 3 bases to trimming and J lost 0 bases, with 9 bases between them. Germline CDR1 is DFQATT and CDR2 is SNEGSKA (reference sequence). The CDR3 is 14 amino acids. CDR3: CSASIASSYNEQFF. CDR3 nucleotide sequence: TGCAGTGCTAGTATCGCGAGCTCCTACAATGAGCAGTTCTTC.

Details on this clonotype: The missing conserved phenylalanine or tryptophan at the end of this CDR3 makes a read error likely. The chain has TRBV7-9 and TRBJ2-7, with 7 bases that match TRBD1. This CDR3 is 15 amino acids long. V dropped 5 bases and J dropped 2; count of bases not matched to a gene: 9. Germline V gives CDR1 SEHNR, CDR2 FQNEAQ (reference sequence). CDR3 protein: CASSDRQGPTYEQYL. Written as DNA, the CDR3 is TGTGCCAGCAGCGATCGACAGGGCCCCACCTACGAGCAGTACCTC.

The chain links TRBV15 to TRBJ2-7, with 9 positions matching TRBD2. The ends lost 0 bases at V and 7 bases at J; junction bases unmatched: 1. The length of the CDR3 is 13 residues. CDR1 and CDR2 from the germline V gene are LNHNV and YYDKDF (reference sequence). CDR3 loop: CATSRDLAGEQYF. The CDR3 nucleotides read TGTGCCACCAGCAGAGATCTAGCGGGGGAGCAGTACTTC.

This clonotype was seen a few times. V usage is TRBV18 and J usage is TRBJ1-1, with 9 positions matching TRBD1. This CDR3 has 15 residues. V dropped 5 bases and J dropped 4; count of bases not matched to a gene: 8. Germline CDR1 KGHSH, CDR2 LQKENI. CDR3 protein: CASSAGQGSATEAFF. CDR3 bases: TGTGCCAGCTCAGCCGGACAGGGGTCGGCCACTGAAGCTTTCTTT.

This clonotype was seen more than once but under ten times. One end of the junction is discordant with germline, which a read error may explain. The chain links TRBV29-1 to TRBJ2-5; 9 bases match TRBD2. The CDR3 spans 15 residues. The germline V gene has CDR1 SQVTM and CDR2 ANQGSEA. CDR3 coding DNA: TGCAGCGTTGTTTACTTAGCGGGAGAAGGAGAGGCCCAGTACTTC. Protein sequence: CSVVYLAGEGEAQYF.

This clonotype occurred a few times. V usage is TRBV18 and J usage is TRBJ2-3; TRBD2 matches at 8 bases. The trim removed 3 bases at V and 6 bases at J, leaving 11 bases unmatched. The CDR3 totals 16 residues. The germline gives CDR1 KGHSH, CDR2 LQKENI. The DNA of the CDR3 is TGTGCCAGCTCACCTCCGGGACTAGGTGGACGTGATACGCAGTATTTT. Translation: CASSPPGLGGRDTQYF.

This clonotype was seen ten or more times. V and J are TRBV12-5 and TRBJ2-1, with 7 bases lining up with TRBD1. V dropped 1 base and J dropped 0; count of bases not matched to a gene: 3. There are 16 residues in the CDR3. Germline V gene data show CDR1 as LGHNT and CDR2 as FRNRAP. The CDR3 sequence: CASGLARDSSYNEQFF. The CDR3 DNA reads TGTGCTAGTGGTTTGGCTAGGGACAGCTCCTACAATGAGCAGTTCTTC. The whole variable domain, filled in from reference TRBV12-5 and TRBJ2-1, reads DARVTQTPRHKVTEMGQEVTMRCQPILGHNTVFWYRQTMMQGLELLAYFRNRAPLDDSGMPKDRFSAEMPDATLATLKIQPSEPRDSAVYFCASGLARDSSYNEQFFGPGTRLTVL.

The rearrangement joins TRBV3-1 to TRBJ2-7; weak D call: TRBD1 (6 bases). The CDR3 loop spans 13 amino acids. Germline CDR1 and CDR2: LGHDT and YNNKEL (reference sequence). Trimming took off 2 bases at V and 1 base at J, with 6 bases between the two ends. The DNA of the CDR3 is TGTGCCAGCAGCCAAAGGGGGTCCTACGAGCAGTACTTC. Translating it yields CASSQRGSYEQYF.